This T cell receptor beta chain appears in the sequencing data of a study of vaccination effects on CD4 cells after COVID-19. Study-level background: Participants each got two BNT162b2 or mRNA-1273 vaccine doses. Study-wide results and limits: The vaccine-induced clones of healthy vaccinees included only 1 of 255 that cross-reacted with common cold coronaviruses.

The CDR3 runs 12 residues. The germline V gene encodes CDR1 KGHDR and CDR2 SFDVKD. Trimming cost V 5 bases and J 10 bases, with 11 bases left between them. Expansion of antigen-specific CD4+ T cells with viral peptide pools was carried out by the ViraFEST assay before sequencing. A roughly ten-day culture period preceded the isolation of CD4+ T cells. The vaccine recipients had no prior SARS-CoV-2 infection, with negative nucleocapsid antibodies. A few counts support this clone. Antigen specificity is unknown. Repertoires were generated with immunoSEQ multiplex PCR, while TCRdb's copy carries only in-frame clones and drops some. The sample gives about 73,000 clones, roughly 79% of which show up once; about 2.9% is in the top ten.

The sequence derives from a human donor who received a COVID-19 vaccine. The J gene is TRBJ1-5, the V gene TRBV24-1; D unclear. This material consisted of CD4+ T cells from PBMCs cultured with HCoV-NL63 spike peptides, taken before COVID-19 vaccination. The CDR3 spells CATSVAEEPQHF. The CDR3 DNA reads as TGTGCCACCAGTGTTGCGGAGGAACCCCAGCATTTT.